Following are 18 T cell receptor beta chains from one sample sequenced in a study of blood T cells in healthy people across ages. Using a J-beta primer mix together with a sample-barcoded 5' primer, a second PCR was run for about 6 to 12 cycles. TCRdb used MiXCR to reprocess the 5' RACE reads, holding one entry per CDR3 protein. Counted here are approximately 780,000 distinct CDR3 sequences, 20% to 30% occurring once; the ten biggest clones make up 3%. These data also formed part of another study, on T cells of mothers and their children.

Sample: blood. These receptors all come from a boy aged 5 to 17 in good health.

In DNA, the CDR3 is TGTGCCAGCAGACCACTACTAGGGGTCCGGGAGCAGTACTTC. Its translation is CASRPLLGVREQYF. V and J are TRBV2 and TRBJ2-7; D might be TRBD1 or TRBD2, each matching 5 bases. Germline V gene sequence: CDR1 SNHLY, CDR2 FYNNEI. The ends were cut back, 6 bases at V and 7 bases at J, with 19 bases in the middle. The CDR3 is made up of 14 amino acids. Drawing the rest from reference TRBV2 and TRBJ2-7, the complete variable domain is EPEVTQTPSHQVTQMGQEVILRCVPISNHLYFYWYRQILGQKVEFLVSFYNNEISEKSEIFDDQFSVERPDGSNFTLKIRSTKLEDSAMYFCASRPLLGVREQYFGPGTRLTVT.

CDR3 sequence reads: CASSQGRNEQYF. The CDR3 DNA is TGTGCCAGCAGCCAAGGAAGAAACGAGCAGTACTTC. The chain is built from TRBV4-2 and TRBJ2-5; D is unresolved. With the DNA end fitting TRBJ2-7 better, the J assignment may be wrong. Germline-derived CDR1 and CDR2 are LGHNA and YNFKEQ. The CDR3 has 12 amino acids.

This clonotype was counted between two and nine times. This chain connects TRBV12-3 or TRBV12-4 to TRBJ2-5; D not certain. V gave up 1 base and J gave up 9 bases, with 12 bases separating them. The CDR3 spans 13 residues. The CDR3 loop is CASSLEQHAAQYF. The CDR3 DNA is TGTGCCAGCAGTTTAGAACAGCATGCGGCCCAGTACTTC.

On this clonotype: Sequence at one end of the junction differs from germline and may be a read error. The chain combines TRBV7-2 with TRBJ2-3, with 9 bases identical to TRBD2. Germline V gene lookup returns CDR1 SGHTA and CDR2 FQGNSA. This CDR3 has 14 residues. Written as DNA, the CDR3 is TGTGCCAGCAGCTTGGGGACTAGCAAAGATACGCAGTATTTT. This encodes CASSLGTSKDTQYF. The variable domain in full, with the rest retrieved from reference TRBV7-2 and TRBJ2-3, is GAGVSQSPSNKVTEKGKDVELRCDPISGHTALYWYRQSLGQGLEFLIYFQGNSAPDKSGLPSDRFSAERTGGSVSTLTIQRTQQEDSAVYLCASSLGTSKDTQYFGPGTRLTVL.

This clonotype was recorded a few times. V is TRBV12-3 or TRBV12-4 and J is TRBJ2-4, with 9 nucleotides matching TRBD2. Trimming at V came to 5 bases and at J to 8 bases, leaving 7 bases not matched to a gene. CDR3 size: 14 residues. Written as DNA, the CDR3 is TGTGCCAGCAGTCTTAGCGGGGGCGGGGACATTCAGTACTTC. Amino acids: CASSLSGGGDIQYF.

This chain connects TRBV7-9 to TRBJ2-5, with D uncertain. The end of the DNA is better explained by TRBJ2-7, so the J call may be wrong. Germline CDR1 and CDR2: SEHNR and FQNEAQ (reference sequence). The length of the CDR3 is 14 residues. CDR3 amino acids: CASSSPEPQYEQYF. CDR3 DNA: TGTGCCAGCAGCTCCCCGGAACCCCAGTACGAGCAGTACTTC.

There are a few counts of this clonotype. J is TRBJ1-5 and V is TRBV30; D not resolved. The CDR3 extends over 14 amino acids. V gave up 1 base and J gave up 0 bases, with 7 bases separating them. Germline assignment: CDR1 GTSNPN and CDR2 SVGIG (reference sequence). The CDR3 nucleotides read TGTGCCTGGAGTGGGCGCAGTAGCAATCAGCCCCAGCATTTT. Its translation: CAWSGRSSNQPQHF.

This clonotype was counted many times. This sequence joins TRBV12-3 or TRBV12-4 and TRBJ2-5, with D maybe TRBD2 (6 bases). Trimming removed 5 bases from V and 2 bases from J, with 15 bases in between. The CDR3 length is 15 residues. The CDR3 coding sequence is TGTGCCAGCAGTGCGGGACGGTGGGGGCAAGAGACCCAGTACTTC. This translates into CASSAGRWGQETQYF.

CDR3 nucleotide sequence: TGCAGCGTTGAGGTGGGGACAGGGGGCTCCTACGAGCAGTACTTC. Protein sequence: CSVEVGTGGSYEQYF. The gene calls are TRBV29-1 and TRBJ2-7; 11 bases fit TRBD1. There are 15 residues in the CDR3. V was clipped by 3 bases and J by 0 bases; unmatched bases: 4. Germline V lookup: CDR1 SQVTM, CDR2 ANQGSEA.

This clonotype was detected a few times. The V gene is TRBV29-1, the J gene TRBJ2-5, with D maybe TRBD2 (5 bases). This CDR3 is built from 15 residues. The V end was cut by 7 bases, the J end by 5 bases, with 23 bases between. In germline, CDR1 is SQVTM, CDR2 ANQGSEA. CDR3 DNA sequence: TGCAGCGCTTCTCTCGCTGCGGGTCCGTGGGAGACCCAGTACTTC. This gives the protein CSASLAAGPWETQYF.

The chain couples TRBV5-5 to TRBJ1-2; D perhaps matches TRBD1 (5 bases). There are 13 residues in the CDR3. Germline V gene data show CDR1 as SGHKS and CDR2 as YYEKEE (reference sequence). The germline V and J ends were trimmed by 7 bases and 7 bases, with 17 bases remaining between them. The DNA of the CDR3 is TGTGCCAGCGGGGGGGACGGACCCCTTGGCTACACCTTC. Residues: CASGGDGPLGYTF.

The rearrangement joins TRBV4-1 to TRBJ1-5, with a tentative D call TRBD1 (5 bases). Trimming took off 5 bases at V and 3 bases at J, with 17 bases between the two ends. CDR3 length: 16 amino acids. Germline CDR1 reads MGHRA; CDR2 reads YSYEKL. The CDR3 coding sequence is TGCGCCAGCAGCGCAATGGGACGGGCCGACAATCAGCCCCAGCATTTT. This sequence encodes CASSAMGRADNQPQHF.

This chain joins TRBV29-1 and TRBJ2-1; D is uncertain. Germline lookup yields CDR1 SQVTM and CDR2 ANQGSEA. Trimming took off 4 bases at V and 0 bases at J, with 16 bases between the two ends. There are 16 residues in the CDR3. The CDR3 protein is CSVVWVGPSSYNEQFF. CDR3 DNA: TGCAGCGTTGTGTGGGTAGGGCCGAGCTCCTACAATGAGCAGTTCTTC.

Only a few counts were recorded for this clonotype. This rearrangement joins TRBV11-2 to TRBJ2-6, with a tentative D call TRBD2 (6 bases). The CDR3 is 17 amino acids. Trimming took off 5 bases at V and 0 bases at J, with 14 bases between the two ends. Germline CDR1 SGHAT, CDR2 FQNNGV. CDR3 nucleotide sequence: TGTGCCAGCAGCGCACCGGGGAGGAGCTCTGGGGCCAACGTCCTGACTTTC. Translation gives CASSAPGRSSGANVLTF.

The table lists this clonotype with a few counts. The chain uses TRBV30 and TRBJ1-5, with unresolved D. Germline V gene data show CDR1 as GTSNPN and CDR2 as SVGIG (reference sequence). The V end was cut by 2 bases, the J end by 5 bases, with 7 bases between. The CDR3 runs 12 residues. Here the CDR3 reads CAWSLGDQPQHF. The DNA of the CDR3 is TGTGCCTGGAGTCTCGGGGATCAGCCCCAGCATTTT.

This clonotype has just one count. The chain is built from TRBV5-1 and TRBJ2-5; D possibly corresponds to TRBD1 (5 bases). Germline V gene lookup returns CDR1 SGHRS and CDR2 YFSETQ. The CDR3 has 15 amino acids. Between the trimmed V and J ends, which lost 0 bases and 4 bases, there was a span of 13 bases. In nucleotides, the CDR3 is TGCGCCAGCAGCTTGGGGTTCCAGGGAACAGAGACCCAGTACTTC. Encoded protein: CASSLGFQGTETQYF. The variable domain in full, with the rest retrieved from reference TRBV5-1 and TRBJ2-5, is KAGVTQTPRYLIKTRGQQVTLSCSPISGHRSVSWYQQTPGQGLQFLFEYFSETQRNKGNFPGRFSGRQFSNSRSEMNVSTLELGDSALYLCASSLGFQGTETQYFGPGTRLLVL.

In this sample, this clonotype turned up a few times. The chain couples TRBV6-5 to TRBJ1-4; D unclear. Trimming removed 6 bases from V and 8 bases from J, with 13 bases in between. Germline V CDR1 and CDR2: MNHEY, SVGAGI. The CDR3 contains 13 residues. The DNA for the CDR3 is TGTGCCAGCAGGGCTACCGTAGGGGAAAAACTGTTTTTT. Protein sequence: CASRATVGEKLFF.

The V and J genes are TRBV13 and TRBJ2-7; the match to TRBD1 covers 9 bases. Germline CDR1 is PRHDT and CDR2 is FYEKMQ (reference sequence). Trimming at V came to 5 bases and at J to 7 bases, leaving 6 bases not matched to a gene. This CDR3 has 13 amino acids. The CDR3 here is CASSIRDRVEQYF. Here the CDR3 DNA reads TGTGCCAGCAGCATCCGGGACAGGGTGGAGCAGTACTTC.